The entry below describes one TCR beta chain. Terminally differentiated effector memory CD45RA+ cells were excluded by CCR7 positive selection of CD45RO-negative cells. Donors were healthy HIV-negative adults without recent acute infections or vaccinations. Germline V gene sequence: CDR1 SGHTA, CDR2 FQGNSA. The CDR3 contains 15 residues. Trimming shortened V by 6 bases and J by 4 bases, and 16 bases separated the two germline ends. This sample is part of a study of shared clonotypes between healthy human individuals. The protocol was immunoSEQ multiplex PCR, while the TCRdb copy is restricted to in-frame clones and leaves out a portion. The profile covers millions of clones, with 93% appearing a single time and roughly 1.8% taken by the ten largest.

The J gene is TRBJ2-1, the V gene TRBV7-2, with TRBD1 as a possible D gene (6 bases). The sequenced material came from naive CD8+ T cells from PBMCs. The receptor was isolated from a man between 18 and 29 years old in good health. Some clones in this sample may be carry-over from other donors' samples. CDR3 protein: CASSFHGQSYNEQFF. Here the CDR3 DNA reads TGTGCCAGCAGTTTCCACGGACAGAGTTACAATGAGCAGTTCTTC.